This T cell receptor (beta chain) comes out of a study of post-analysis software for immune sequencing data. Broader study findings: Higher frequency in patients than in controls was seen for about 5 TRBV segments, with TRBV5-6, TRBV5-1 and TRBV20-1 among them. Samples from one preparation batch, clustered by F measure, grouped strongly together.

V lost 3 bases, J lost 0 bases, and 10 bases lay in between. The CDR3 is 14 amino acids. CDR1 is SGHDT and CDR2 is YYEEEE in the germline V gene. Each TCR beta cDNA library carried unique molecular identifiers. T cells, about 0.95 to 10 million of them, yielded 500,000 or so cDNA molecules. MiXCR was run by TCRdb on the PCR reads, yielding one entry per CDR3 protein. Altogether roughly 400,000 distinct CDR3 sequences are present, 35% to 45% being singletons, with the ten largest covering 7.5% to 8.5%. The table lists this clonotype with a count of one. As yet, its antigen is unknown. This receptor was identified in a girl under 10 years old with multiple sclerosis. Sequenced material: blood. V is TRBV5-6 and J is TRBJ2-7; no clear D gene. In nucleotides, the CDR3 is TGTGCCAGCAGCTACGGGTCTAGCTCCTACGAGCAGTACTTC. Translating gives CASSYGSSSYEQYF.